This T cell receptor (beta chain) was sequenced in a study of a mutant IDH1 vaccine in newly diagnosed glioma. Background on the study: Vaccine dosing followed radiotherapy by 4-6 weeks, or accompanied temozolomide cycles. Earlier therapy was either radiotherapy, temozolomide, or both, and most got both.

Between the trimmed V and J ends, which lost 6 bases and 4 bases, there was a span of 9 bases. CDR3 length equals 12 residues. Germline V lookup: CDR1 MGHDK, CDR2 SYGVNS. Whole-study results and caveats: In 90% to 95% of patients, immune responses induced by the vaccine occurred. Pseudoprogression appeared independent of alterations in top peripheral clonotypes.

The sample holds a few counts of this clone. Its specificity is unknown. Time point meaning: week 11, during vaccination. Vaccination comprised doses that each held 300 ug of mutant IDH1 20-mer peptide, plus topical imiquimod. Assay: immunoSEQ multiplex PCR; the TCRdb copy retains only in-frame clones and omits some. Among under 65,000 clones, approximately 80% were seen once, and the ten largest hold 5.5% to 7%. This TCR derives from a man aged 50 or older with glioma. Sequences were derived from PBMCs, sampled from a glioma patient whose treatment included an IDH1 peptide vaccine. The chain uses TRBV25-1 and TRBJ1-1; no clear D gene. The chain's CDR3 is CASRSGGTEAFF. The CDR3 nucleotides read TGTGCCAGCAGATCAGGAGGCACTGAAGCTTTCTTT.